The rows below give T cell receptor beta chains drawn from one sample of a study of CD8+ T cells in alopecia areata. The protocol was immunoSEQ multiplex PCR, while the TCRdb copy is restricted to in-frame clones and leaves out a portion. The sample contains some 200,000 clones, 55% to 75% of which appear only once. Source: CD4+ T cells sorted from blood, taken at week 24, from a patient treated with tofacitinib. Source of these receptors: a human donor with alopecia areata. The CDR3 runs from the conserved cysteine through the conserved F or W. The order of the fields is V gene, J gene, D gene, clone size, CDR3 protein, CDR3 DNA. A D gene is named only where the DNA matches it firmly. The listing skips clone size in some rows; elsewhere it reads once, few, many or a size class.

V: TRBV10-3; J: TRBJ2-7; D: TRBD2; size: many; CDR3: CAISLAGANEQYF; DNA: TGTGCCATCAGCCTAGCGGGAGCCAACGAGCAGTACTTC
V: TRBV29-1; J: TRBJ2-1; D: TRBD2; size: -; CDR3: CSAGTSGRNEQFF; DNA: TGCAGTGCCGGGACTAGCGGACGGAATGAGCAGTTCTTC
V: TRBV5-1; J: TRBJ2-5; D: -; size: -; CDR3: CASYPGGGETQYF; DNA: TGCGCCAGCTACCCGGGGGGCGGAGAGACCCAGTACTTC
V: TRBV7-9; J: TRBJ2-1; D: TRBD2; size: few; CDR3: CATSGLAVTDEQFF; DNA: TGTGCGACGAGTGGACTAGCGGTAACGGATGAGCAGTTCTTC
V: TRBV2; J: TRBJ2-3; D: -; size: -; CDR3: CASSERNQGVDTQYF; DNA: TGTGCCAGCAGTGAAAGGAATCAGGGAGTAGATACGCAGTATTTT
V: TRBV29-1; J: TRBJ2-7; D: TRBD1; size: -; CDR3: CSVNRDRGQNEQYF; DNA: TGCAGCGTCAACCGAGACAGGGGGCAGAACGAGCAGTACTTC
V: TRBV29-1; J: TRBJ1-1; D: -; size: -; CDR3: CSVASIKPVDPEAFF; DNA: TGCAGCGTTGCCTCTATAAAGCCGGTCGATCCTGAAGCTTTCTTT
V: TRBV2; J: TRBJ2-2; D: -; size: -; CDR3: CASSYAGELFF; DNA: TGTGCCAGCAGCTATGCCGGGGAGCTGTTTTTT
V: TRBV2; J: TRBJ1-2; D: -; size: -; CDR3: CASSDRENYGYTF; DNA: TGTGCCAGCAGTGACAGGGAAAACTATGGCTACACCTTC
V: TRBV29-1; J: TRBJ2-7; D: TRBD1; size: -; CDR3: CSVEVGGQGAREQYF; DNA: TGCAGCGTTGAAGTGGGGGGACAGGGGGCGAGGGAGCAGTACTTC
V: TRBV5-6; J: TRBJ1-5; D: -; size: -; CDR3: CASSLDREHNQPQHF; DNA: TGTGCCAGCAGCTTGGACAGGGAACACAATCAGCCCCAGCATTTT
V: TRBV7-2; J: TRBJ2-7; D: TRBD2; size: -; CDR3: CASSSASGGSYEQYF; DNA: TGTGCCAGCAGCTCCGCTAGCGGGGGCTCCTACGAGCAGTACTTC
V: TRBV6-1; J: TRBJ2-7; D: -; size: few; CDR3: CASSELGPEYF; DNA: TGTGCCAGCAGTGAACTGGGGCCCGAGTACTTC
V: TRBV7-2; J: TRBJ1-5; D: -; size: -; CDR3: CASSLARSNQPQHF; DNA: TGTGCCAGCAGCTTAGCGAGGAGCAATCAGCCCCAGCATTTT
V: TRBV15; J: TRBJ1-2; D: TRBD1; size: -; CDR3: CATSREGQQFNYGYTF; DNA: TGTGCCACCAGCAGAGAGGGACAGCAATTTAACTATGGCTACACCTTC
V: TRBV25-1; J: TRBJ1-2; D: -; size: -; CDR3: CASSQAGDGYGYTF; DNA: TGTGCCAGCAGCCAGGCAGGGGACGGCTATGGCTACACCTTC
V: TRBV13; J: TRBJ2-5; D: -; size: few; CDR3: CASSSGLETQYF; DNA: TGTGCCAGCAGCTCAGGATTAGAGACCCAGTACTTC
V: TRBV6-5; J: TRBJ2-4; D: -; size: -; CDR3: CASSLDEASIQYF; DNA: TGTGCCAGCAGCCTGGATGAGGCTAGCATTCAGTACTTC
V: TRBV7-9; J: TRBJ1-1; D: -; size: -; CDR3: CASSRDTEAFF; DNA: TGTGCCAGCAGCCGGGACACTGAAGCTTTCTTT
V: TRBV5-1; J: TRBJ2-1; D: TRBD2; size: few; CDR3: CASSPVAGDNEQFF; DNA: TGCGCCAGCAGCCCTGTAGCGGGGGACAATGAGCAGTTCTTC
V: TRBV7-8; J: TRBJ1-1; D: -; size: few; CDR3: CASRLSRNTEAFF; DNA: TGTGCCAGCAGGTTAAGCAGGAACACTGAAGCTTTCTTT
V: TRBV10-1; J: TRBJ2-3; D: -; size: -; CDR3: CASTSGLTTSTDTQYF; DNA: TGCGCCAGCACCTCAGGACTAACTACTAGCACAGATACGCAGTATTTT
V: TRBV9; J: TRBJ2-5; D: TRBD1; size: -; CDR3: CASSPGTGETQYF; DNA: TGTGCCAGCAGCCCCGGGACAGGGGAGACCCAGTACTTC
V: TRBV9; J: TRBJ2-3; D: TRBD1; size: -; CDR3: CASSVEGTGDTQYF; DNA: TGTGCCAGCAGCGTAGAAGGGACAGGAGATACGCAGTATTTT
V: TRBV14; J: TRBJ2-3; D: -; size: -; CDR3: CASSQEGTPRGGTQYF; DNA: TGTGCCAGCAGCCAAGAAGGGACCCCCCGTGGTGGTACGCAGTATTTT
V: TRBV2; J: TRBJ1-2; D: -; size: -; CDR3: CASRSDGLGYTF; DNA: TGTGCCAGCAGATCGGACGGTCTTGGCTACACCTTC
V: TRBV14; J: TRBJ2-7; D: TRBD2; size: -; CDR3: CASSRLAGAIEQYF; DNA: TGTGCCAGCAGCCGACTAGCGGGAGCGATTGAGCAGTACTTC
V: TRBV29-1; J: TRBJ1-1; D: -; size: -; CDR3: CSVGQMNTEAFF; DNA: TGCAGCGTTGGACAGATGAACACTGAAGCTTTCTTT
V: TRBV23-1; J: TRBJ1-2; D: -; size: few; CDR3: CASSQYWQPFYGYTF; DNA: TGCGCCAGCAGTCAATATTGGCAGCCCTTCTATGGCTACACCTTC
V: TRBV5-1; J: TRBJ2-7; D: -; size: -; CDR3: CASSPNRPSYEQYF; DNA: TGCGCCAGCAGCCCAAACAGGCCGTCCTACGAGCAGTACTTC
V: TRBV29-1; J: TRBJ2-3; D: -; size: few; CDR3: CSVEGGGTDTQYF; DNA: TGCAGCGTTGAAGGGGGTGGCACAGATACGCAGTATTTT
V: TRBV7-9; J: TRBJ2-7; D: -; size: few; CDR3: CASSFEGYEQYF; DNA: TGTGCCAGCAGCTTTGAGGGATACGAGCAGTACTTC
V: TRBV5-4; J: TRBJ2-7; D: -; size: few; CDR3: CASSSRDGSYEQYF; DNA: TGTGCCAGCAGCTCGAGGGACGGCTCCTACGAGCAGTACTTC
V: TRBV10-3; J: TRBJ2-4; D: -; size: -; CDR3: CAISDSVAKNIQYF; DNA: TGTGCCATCAGTGATTCGGTAGCCAAAAACATTCAGTACTTC
V: TRBV6-5; J: TRBJ2-4; D: -; size: once; CDR3: CASTSPLAKNIQYF; DNA: TGTGCCAGCACATCGCCCTTAGCCAAAAACATTCAGTACTTC
V: TRBV5-1; J: TRBJ2-3; D: TRBD2; size: once; CDR3: CASSLERGGTDTQYF; DNA: TGCGCCAGCAGCTTGGAGCGGGGGGGCACAGATACGCAGTATTTT
V: TRBV28; J: TRBJ2-6; D: TRBD1; size: -; CDR3: CASSPRQGTSGANVLTF; DNA: TGTGCCAGCAGTCCGCGACAGGGGACTTCTGGGGCCAACGTCCTGACTTTC
V: TRBV18; J: TRBJ2-7; D: TRBD2; size: -; CDR3: CASSAGTGTSGRGSYEQYF; DNA: TGTGCCAGCTCTGCAGGGACCGGGACTAGCGGGAGAGGCTCCTACGAGCAGTACTTC
V: TRBV7-2; J: TRBJ2-5; D: -; size: few; CDR3: CASSSTGRETQYF; DNA: TGTGCCAGCAGCTCAACAGGACGCGAGACCCAGTACTTC
V: TRBV7-3; J: TRBJ2-2; D: -; size: many; CDR3: CASSLFAGVDTGELFF; DNA: TGTGCCAGCAGCTTATTCGCAGGGGTCGACACCGGGGAGCTGTTTTTT
V: TRBV9; J: TRBJ2-1; D: -; size: -; CDR3: CASSVGEGEQFF; DNA: TGTGCCAGCAGCGTAGGGGAAGGTGAGCAGTTCTTC
V: TRBV18; J: TRBJ1-1; D: -; size: few; CDR3: CASSPNTGIGTEAFF; DNA: TGTGCCAGCTCACCCAACACAGGGATAGGCACTGAAGCTTTCTTT
V: TRBV29-1; J: TRBJ1-1; D: -; size: -; CDR3: CSVQEALGGEAFF; DNA: TGCAGCGTCCAAGAGGCGTTGGGGGGTGAAGCTTTCTTT